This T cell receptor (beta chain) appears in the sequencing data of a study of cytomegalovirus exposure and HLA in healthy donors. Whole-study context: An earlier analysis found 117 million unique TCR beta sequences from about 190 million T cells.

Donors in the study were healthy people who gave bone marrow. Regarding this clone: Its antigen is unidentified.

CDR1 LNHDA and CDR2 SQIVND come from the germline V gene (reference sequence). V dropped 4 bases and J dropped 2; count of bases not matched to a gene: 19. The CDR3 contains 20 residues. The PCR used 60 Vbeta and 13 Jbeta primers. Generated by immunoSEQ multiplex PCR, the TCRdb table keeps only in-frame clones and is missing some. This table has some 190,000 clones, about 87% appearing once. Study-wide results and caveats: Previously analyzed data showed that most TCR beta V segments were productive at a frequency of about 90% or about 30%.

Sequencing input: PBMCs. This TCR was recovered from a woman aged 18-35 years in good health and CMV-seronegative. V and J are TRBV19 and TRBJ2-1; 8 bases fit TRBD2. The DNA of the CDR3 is TGTGCCAGTAGTACCCTCTTTACTGGCGGGGGGCTCGGGACCTACAATGAGCAGTTCTTC. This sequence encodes CASSTLFTGGGLGTYNEQFF.